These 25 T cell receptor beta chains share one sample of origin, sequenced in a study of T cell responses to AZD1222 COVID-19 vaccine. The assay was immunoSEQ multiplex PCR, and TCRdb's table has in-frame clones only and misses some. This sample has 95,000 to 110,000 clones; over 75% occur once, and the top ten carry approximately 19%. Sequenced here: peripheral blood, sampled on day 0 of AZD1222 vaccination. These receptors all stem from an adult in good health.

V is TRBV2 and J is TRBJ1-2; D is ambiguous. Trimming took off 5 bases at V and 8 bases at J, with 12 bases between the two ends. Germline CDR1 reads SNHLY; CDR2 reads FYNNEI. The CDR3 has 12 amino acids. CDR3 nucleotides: TGTGCCAGCAGTAATACAGACATCGGCTACACCTTC. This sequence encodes CASSNTDIGYTF.

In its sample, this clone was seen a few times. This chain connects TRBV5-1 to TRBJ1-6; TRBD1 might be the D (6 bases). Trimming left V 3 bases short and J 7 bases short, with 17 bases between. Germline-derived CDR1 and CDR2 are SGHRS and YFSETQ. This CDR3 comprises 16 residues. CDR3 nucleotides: TGCGCCAGCAGCTGGCTAGGGGACAACCAAAATTCACCCCTCCACTTT. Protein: CASSWLGDNQNSPLHF.

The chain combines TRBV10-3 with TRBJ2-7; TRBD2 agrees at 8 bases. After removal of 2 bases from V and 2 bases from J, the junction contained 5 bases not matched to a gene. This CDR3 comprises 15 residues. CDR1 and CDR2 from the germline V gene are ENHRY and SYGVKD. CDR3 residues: CAISERLAGPYEQYF. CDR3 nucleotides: TGTGCCATCAGTGAGCGGCTAGCGGGTCCCTACGAGCAGTACTTC.

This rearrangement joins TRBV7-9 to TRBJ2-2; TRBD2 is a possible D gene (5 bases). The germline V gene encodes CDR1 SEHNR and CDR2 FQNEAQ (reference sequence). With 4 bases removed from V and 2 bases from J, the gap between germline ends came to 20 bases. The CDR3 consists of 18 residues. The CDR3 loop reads CASSSSGDVRGNTGELFF. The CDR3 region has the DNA TGTGCCAGCAGCTCAAGCGGAGATGTTCGGGGAAACACCGGGGAGCTGTTTTTT. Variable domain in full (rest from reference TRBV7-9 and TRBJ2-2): DTGVSQNPRHKITKRGQNVTFRCDPISEHNRLYWYRQTLGQGPEFLTYFQNEAQLEKSRLLSDRFSAERPKGSFSTLEIQRTEQGDSAMYLCASSSSGDVRGNTGELFFGEGSRLTVL.

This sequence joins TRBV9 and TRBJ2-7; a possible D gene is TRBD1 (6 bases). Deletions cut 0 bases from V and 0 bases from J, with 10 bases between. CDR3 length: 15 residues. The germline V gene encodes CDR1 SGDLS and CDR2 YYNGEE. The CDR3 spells CASSVEAGASYEQYF. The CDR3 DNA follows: TGTGCCAGCAGCGTAGAGGCAGGGGCCTCCTACGAGCAGTACTTC.

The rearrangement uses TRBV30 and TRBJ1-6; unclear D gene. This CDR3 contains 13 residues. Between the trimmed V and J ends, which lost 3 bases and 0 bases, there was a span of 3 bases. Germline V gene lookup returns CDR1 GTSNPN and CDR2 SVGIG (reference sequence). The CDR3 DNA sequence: TGTGCCTGGAGGAGCTCCTATAATTCACCCCTCCACTTT. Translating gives CAWRSSYNSPLHF.

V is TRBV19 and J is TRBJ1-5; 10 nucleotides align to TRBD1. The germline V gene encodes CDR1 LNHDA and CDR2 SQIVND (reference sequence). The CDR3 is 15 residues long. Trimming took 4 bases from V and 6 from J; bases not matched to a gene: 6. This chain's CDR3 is CASSTPTGGFQPQHF. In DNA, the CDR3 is TGTGCCAGTAGTACTCCGACAGGGGGCTTTCAGCCCCAGCATTTT.

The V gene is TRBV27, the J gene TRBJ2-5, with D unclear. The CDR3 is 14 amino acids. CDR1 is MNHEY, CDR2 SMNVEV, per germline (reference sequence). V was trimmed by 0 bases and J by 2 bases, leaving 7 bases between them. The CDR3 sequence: CASSLSTRQETQYF. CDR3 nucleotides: TGTGCCAGCAGTTTATCGACAAGACAAGAGACCCAGTACTTC.

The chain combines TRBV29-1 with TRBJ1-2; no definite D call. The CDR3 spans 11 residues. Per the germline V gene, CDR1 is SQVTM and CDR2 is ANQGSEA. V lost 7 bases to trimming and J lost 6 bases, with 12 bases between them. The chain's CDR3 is CSAGRVDGYTF. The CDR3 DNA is TGCAGCGCCGGAAGGGTCGATGGCTACACCTTC.

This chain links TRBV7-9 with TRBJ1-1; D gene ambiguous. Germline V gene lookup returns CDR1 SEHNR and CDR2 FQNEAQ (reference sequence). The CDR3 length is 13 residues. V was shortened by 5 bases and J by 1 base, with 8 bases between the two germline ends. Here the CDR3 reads CASSGTQNTEAFF. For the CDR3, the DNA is TGTGCCAGCAGCGGAACCCAGAACACTGAAGCTTTCTTT.

CDR3 amino acids: CASSLMGGGIQETQYF. The DNA of the CDR3 is TGTGCCAGCAGCTTAATGGGTGGGGGTATACAAGAGACCCAGTACTTC. V and J are TRBV7-3 and TRBJ2-5; D may correspond to TRBD1 or TRBD2 (5 bases each). The germline V gene has CDR1 SGHTA and CDR2 FQGTGA. The CDR3 has 16 amino acids. The V end lost 1 base, the J end lost 2 bases, and 14 bases lay between the germline ends.

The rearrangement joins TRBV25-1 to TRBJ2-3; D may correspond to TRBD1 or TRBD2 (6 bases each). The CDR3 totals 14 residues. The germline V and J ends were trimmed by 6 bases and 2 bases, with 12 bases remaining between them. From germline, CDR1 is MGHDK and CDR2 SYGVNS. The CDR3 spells CASSEGGLTDTQYF. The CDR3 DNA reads TGTGCCAGCAGCGAGGGGGGCCTCACAGATACGCAGTATTTT. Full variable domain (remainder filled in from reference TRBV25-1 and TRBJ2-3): EADIYQTPRYLVIGTGKKITLECSQTMGHDKMYWYQQDPGMELHLIHYSYGVNSTEKGDLSSESTVSRIRTEHFPLTLESARPSHTSQYLCASSEGGLTDTQYFGPGTRLTVL.

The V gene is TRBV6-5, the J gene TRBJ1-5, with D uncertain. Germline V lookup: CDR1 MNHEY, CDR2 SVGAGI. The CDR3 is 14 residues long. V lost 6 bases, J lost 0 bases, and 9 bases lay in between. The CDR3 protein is CASRLVFSNQPQHF. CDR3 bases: TGTGCCAGCAGGCTCGTTTTTAGCAATCAGCCCCAGCATTTT.

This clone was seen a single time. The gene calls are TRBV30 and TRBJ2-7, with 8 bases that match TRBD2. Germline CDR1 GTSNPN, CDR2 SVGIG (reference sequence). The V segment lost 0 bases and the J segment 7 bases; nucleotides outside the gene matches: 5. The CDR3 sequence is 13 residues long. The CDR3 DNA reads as TGTGCCTGGAGTGTGACGGGGGGGTCGGAGCAGTACTTC. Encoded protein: CAWSVTGGSEQYF.

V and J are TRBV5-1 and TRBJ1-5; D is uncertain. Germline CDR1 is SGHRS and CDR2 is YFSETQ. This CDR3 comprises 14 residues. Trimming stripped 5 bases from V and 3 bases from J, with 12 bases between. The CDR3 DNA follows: TGCGCCAGCAGTTCCGACGGCCTCAATCAGCCCCAGCATTTT. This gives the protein CASSSDGLNQPQHF.

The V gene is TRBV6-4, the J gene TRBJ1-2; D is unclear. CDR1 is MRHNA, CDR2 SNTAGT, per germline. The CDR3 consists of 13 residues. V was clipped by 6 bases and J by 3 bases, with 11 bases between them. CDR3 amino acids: CASSNDGYYGYTF. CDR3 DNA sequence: TGTGCCAGCAGCAACGACGGTTACTATGGCTACACCTTC.

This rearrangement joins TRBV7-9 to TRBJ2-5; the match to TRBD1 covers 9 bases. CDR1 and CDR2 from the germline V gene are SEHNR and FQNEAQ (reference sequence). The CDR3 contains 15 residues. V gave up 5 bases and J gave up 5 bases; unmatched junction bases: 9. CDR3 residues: CASSPATGGRETQYF. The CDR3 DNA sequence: TGTGCCAGCAGCCCGGCCACAGGGGGCAGGGAGACCCAGTACTTC.

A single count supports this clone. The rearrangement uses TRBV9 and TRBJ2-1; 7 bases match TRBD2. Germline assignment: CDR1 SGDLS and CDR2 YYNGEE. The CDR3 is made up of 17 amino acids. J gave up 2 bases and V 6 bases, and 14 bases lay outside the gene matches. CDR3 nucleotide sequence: TGTGCCAGCAAACGAAATCTATGGGGGACTACCTACAATGAGCAGTTCTTC. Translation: CASKRNLWGTTYNEQFF.

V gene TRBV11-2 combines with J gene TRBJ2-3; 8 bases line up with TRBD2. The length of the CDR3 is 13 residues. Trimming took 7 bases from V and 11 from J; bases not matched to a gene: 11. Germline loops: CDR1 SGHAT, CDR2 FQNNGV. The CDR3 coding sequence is TGTGCCAGCACCGCCGGGGGGGCCTTGAGGCAGTATTTT. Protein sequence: CASTAGGALRQYF.

The CDR3 spells CASSPAAGELFF. The DNA of the CDR3 is TGTGCCAGCTCACCAGCTGCCGGGGAGCTGTTTTTT. This chain connects TRBV18 to TRBJ2-2; D ambiguous. Germline V lookup: CDR1 KGHSH, CDR2 LQKENI. The CDR3 covers 12 residues. With 2 bases removed from V and 6 bases from J, the gap between germline ends came to 4 bases. Combining the CDR3 with reference TRBV18 and TRBJ2-2 gives the whole variable domain NAGVMQNPRHLVRRRGQEARLRCSPMKGHSHVYWYRQLPEEGLKFMVYLQKENIIDESGMPKERFSAEFPKEGPSILRIQQVVRGDSAAYFCASSPAAGELFFGEGSRLTVL.

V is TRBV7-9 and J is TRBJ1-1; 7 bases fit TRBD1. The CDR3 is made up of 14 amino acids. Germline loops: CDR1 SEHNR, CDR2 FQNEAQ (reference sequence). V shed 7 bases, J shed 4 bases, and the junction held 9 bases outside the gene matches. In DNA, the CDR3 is TGTGCCAGCAACCCAGGGGGGGGGACCACTGAAGCTTTCTTT. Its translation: CASNPGGGTTEAFF.

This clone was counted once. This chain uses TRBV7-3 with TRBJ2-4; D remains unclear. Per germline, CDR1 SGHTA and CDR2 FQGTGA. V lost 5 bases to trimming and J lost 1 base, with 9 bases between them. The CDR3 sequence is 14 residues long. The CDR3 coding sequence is TGTGCCAGCAGCGATCTCACGGCCAAAAACATTCAGTACTTC. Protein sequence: CASSDLTAKNIQYF.

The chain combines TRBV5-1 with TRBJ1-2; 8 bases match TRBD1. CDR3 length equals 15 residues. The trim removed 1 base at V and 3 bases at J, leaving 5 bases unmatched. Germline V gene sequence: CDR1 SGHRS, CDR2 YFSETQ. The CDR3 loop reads CASSLPDRVDYGYTF. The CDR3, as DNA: TGCGCCAGCAGCTTGCCGGACAGGGTGGACTATGGCTACACCTTC.

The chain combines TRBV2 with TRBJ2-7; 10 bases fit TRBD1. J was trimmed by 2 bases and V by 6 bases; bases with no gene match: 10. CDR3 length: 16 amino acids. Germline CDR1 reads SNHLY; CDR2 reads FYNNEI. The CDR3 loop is CASRARDRGSPYEQYF. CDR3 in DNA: TGTGCCAGCAGGGCCAGGGACAGGGGATCCCCCTACGAGCAGTACTTC.

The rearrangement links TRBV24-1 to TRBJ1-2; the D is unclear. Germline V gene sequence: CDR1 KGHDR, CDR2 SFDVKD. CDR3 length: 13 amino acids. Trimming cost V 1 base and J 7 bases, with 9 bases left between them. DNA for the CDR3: TGTGCCACCAGTGATTTACGGGCCCCTGGCTACACCTTC. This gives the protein CATSDLRAPGYTF.